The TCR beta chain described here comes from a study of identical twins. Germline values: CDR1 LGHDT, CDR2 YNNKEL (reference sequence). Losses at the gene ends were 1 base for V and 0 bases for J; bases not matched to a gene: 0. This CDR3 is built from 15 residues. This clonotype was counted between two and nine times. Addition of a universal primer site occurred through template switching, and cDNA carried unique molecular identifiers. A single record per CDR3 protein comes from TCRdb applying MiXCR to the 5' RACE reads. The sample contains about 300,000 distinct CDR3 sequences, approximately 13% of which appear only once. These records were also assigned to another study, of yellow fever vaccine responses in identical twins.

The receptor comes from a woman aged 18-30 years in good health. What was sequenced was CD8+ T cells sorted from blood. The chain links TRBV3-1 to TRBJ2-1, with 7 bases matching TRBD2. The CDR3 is CASSQGTSSYNEQFF. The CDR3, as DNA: TGTGCCAGCAGCCAAGGGACTAGCTCCTACAATGAGCAGTTCTTC.